These 10 T cell receptor beta chains came from one sample sequenced in a study of cytomegalovirus exposure and HLA in healthy donors. Primers included in the PCR were 60 Vbeta and 13 Jbeta primers. Sequencing was performed with immunoSEQ multiplex PCR; in TCRdb, only in-frame clones are kept and a portion is missing. Of approximately 150,000 clones detected, 80% appear once; the ten largest clones hold 6% to 7.5%. The sample was PBMCs. The receptors come from a man younger than 40 in good health and CMV-seropositive.

The CDR3 sequence is CASSQGDRGLSGNTIYF. As DNA, the CDR3 is TGCGCCAGCAGCCAAGGGGACAGGGGGCTCTCTGGAAACACCATATATTTT. The chain uses TRBV4-1 and TRBJ1-3; 12 nucleotides align to TRBD1. Germline assignment: CDR1 MGHRA and CDR2 YSYEKL. V trimming: 1 base; J trimming: 0 bases; junction bases outside the gene matches: 1. There are 17 residues in the CDR3.

This clone was found once. The chain combines TRBV28 with TRBJ2-7, with 9 bases lining up with TRBD1. The germline V gene encodes CDR1 MDHEN and CDR2 SYDVKM. Trimming took 7 bases from V and 2 from J; bases not matched to a gene: 6. The CDR3 length is 14 residues. The CDR3 protein is CASIRDRVTYEQYF. The CDR3 coding sequence is TGTGCCAGCATCCGGGACAGGGTAACCTACGAGCAGTACTTC.

The chain combines TRBV6-5 with TRBJ1-1; D gene ambiguous. This CDR3 spans 13 amino acids. Per germline, CDR1 MNHEY and CDR2 SVGAGI. The V end lost 6 bases, the J end lost 3 bases, and 11 bases lay between the germline ends. The CDR3 spells CASSGNPDTEAFF. CDR3 in DNA: TGTGCCAGCAGCGGGAACCCCGACACTGAAGCTTTCTTT.

The chain combines TRBV6-5 with TRBJ2-1; 7 bases are shared with TRBD1. CDR1 and CDR2 from the germline V gene are MNHEY and SVGAGI. Trimming removed 0 bases from V and 9 bases from J; junction bases left unmatched: 5. The length of the CDR3 is 14 residues. CDR3 amino acids: CASSYSHQGVEQFF. The CDR3 nucleotides read TGTGCCAGCAGTTACTCCCACCAGGGGGTTGAGCAGTTCTTC.

The chain recombines TRBV4-3 with TRBJ2-7, with 13 bases matching TRBD2. J was trimmed by 4 bases and V by 2 bases; bases with no gene match: 8. Germline V gene lookup returns CDR1 LGHNA and CDR2 YSLEER. The CDR3 is 17 residues long. CDR3 DNA sequence: TGCGCCAGCAGCCAAACTAGCGGGGGGGCGATCGGGTACGAGCAGTACTTC. The encoded protein is CASSQTSGGAIGYEQYF.

The chain recombines TRBV29-1 with TRBJ2-3; 12 bases are a match to TRBD2. The CDR3 is made up of 20 amino acids. Germline V lookup: CDR1 SQVTM, CDR2 ANQGSEA. J was trimmed by 6 bases and V by 0 bases; bases with no gene match: 19. For the CDR3, the DNA is TGCAGCGTTGAAGATGTAAGGAGGGGAGGACTAGCGGGACCTGGGGATACGCAGTATTTT. It yields the protein CSVEDVRRGGLAGPGDTQYF.

V usage is TRBV19 and J usage is TRBJ1-1; D is possibly TRBD1 (5 bases). Germline V lookup: CDR1 LNHDA, CDR2 SQIVND (reference sequence). The V and J ends lost 6 bases and 0 bases respectively, with 17 bases between them. This CDR3 is 16 amino acids long. The DNA of the CDR3 is TGTGCCAGTAGCATCGATCGGGCGGGGGTGAACACTGAAGCTTTCTTT. Translating gives CASSIDRAGVNTEAFF. Filled out from reference TRBV19 and TRBJ1-1, the complete variable domain reads DGGITQSPKYLFRKEGQNVTLSCEQNLNHDAMYWYRQDPGQGLRLIYYSQIVNDFQKGDIAEGYSVSREKKESFPLTVTSAQKNPTAFYLCASSIDRAGVNTEAFFGQGTRLTVV.

The chain couples TRBV4-2 to TRBJ1-1; D call uncertain. Per the germline V gene, CDR1 is LGHNA and CDR2 is YNFKEQ. V shed 1 base and J shed 2 bases, with 14 bases lying between them. This CDR3 spans 16 amino acids. The CDR3 sequence is CASSQGEGQTNTEAFF. The CDR3 coding sequence is TGTGCCAGCAGCCAAGGAGAGGGCCAGACCAACACTGAAGCTTTCTTT.

The table lists this clone with a count of one. V usage is TRBV30 and J usage is TRBJ2-7; a possible D gene is TRBD1 (5 bases). The CDR3 has 13 residues. The germline gives CDR1 GTSNPN, CDR2 SVGIG (reference sequence). V lost 4 bases and J lost 6, with 16 bases in between. The CDR3 loop is CAWNGGARGEQYF. The DNA of the CDR3 is TGTGCCTGGAATGGTGGGGCCCGAGGCGAGCAGTACTTC.

The J gene is TRBJ2-5, the V gene TRBV5-6; possible D gene TRBD1, 5 bases. CDR1 is SGHDT, CDR2 YYEEEE, per germline. V was shortened by 0 bases and J by 2 bases, with 11 bases between the two germline ends. The CDR3 extends over 15 amino acids. CDR3 loop: CASSLVFRTQETQYF. The CDR3, as DNA: TGTGCCAGCAGCTTGGTTTTTCGGACACAAGAGACCCAGTACTTC.